This T cell receptor (beta chain) was found in a study of CD8 T cells in ankylosing spondylitis (dated by TCRdb to about 2017). Study-level background: The study set out to find disease-linked TCR variants by profiling T cell receptor beta repertoires in ankylosing spondylitis patients and healthy donors. The full study cohort was made up of approximately 24 ankylosing spondylitis patients and 108 healthy donors. Peripheral blood samples were taken, and synovial fluid was additionally collected from ankylosing spondylitis patients. Paper-wide results and their limitations: Some motif variants were previously reported in synovial fluid and blood of reactive arthritis patients, suggesting common disease-initiation mechanisms. In peripheral blood, the disease-linked clones were found at relatively low frequencies and had a CD8+ phenotype. A TCR beta motif of several highly homologous amino acid variants appeared characteristic of blood from ankylosing spondylitis patients. Significant enrichment of the disease-linked clones was reported in matched synovial fluid samples from ankylosing spondylitis patients.

Sequencing relied on an Illumina HiSeq 2500. TCR beta libraries were prepared by quantitative 5'-RACE with molecular barcodes. Turning to the authors' computational methods: A new computational method, built on a probabilistic model of VDJ rearrangement, was used to identify disease-linked TCR variants. TCRdb handled the public reads itself, with Q25 trimming in fastp and clone calling in MiXCR, and kept productive beta chains. When rows share a CDR3 protein, they turn into one entry using the most common DNA and genes. These V and J calls rely on TCRdb rather than the paper's analysis. The sample data list about 540,000 distinct CDR3 sequences, and approximately 12% of these were observed just once. 6.8% of the sample is in the top ten clones. This clonotype was seen only a few times. What this receptor recognizes is not known. No base qualities exist here, and no much larger clone lies one base off it.

CDR1 SGHDT and CDR2 YYEEEE are derived from the germline V gene. The CDR3 has 16 amino acids, counting the end cysteine and phenylalanine. Kept here is only the CDR3 DNA, which spans 48 bases and is read in frame from base 1. Trimming takes 2 bases off V and 2 bases off J; junction bases not matched to a gene: 5. The sequenced material came from blood, either unsorted or a sorted T cell fraction (not recorded which). This clonotype was obtained from a male donor with ankylosing spondylitis. The sequence links TRBV5-6 to TRBJ2-3; 10 nucleotides in the junction match TRBD2. The CDR3 loop reads CASSFLLAGYTDTQYF. The base sequence is TGTGCCAGCAGCTTTTTACTAGCGGGGTACACAGATACGCAGTATTTT.